A selection of T cell receptor beta chains follows, all from one sample in a study of CD8 T cells in Susac syndrome. TCRdb re-analysed the immunoSEQ multiplex PCR reads in MiXCR, keeping a single row per CDR3 protein. The repertoire includes fewer than 300,000 distinct CDR3 sequences, roughly 81% of them detected once, and over 0.1% sits in the top ten. Material: CD8+ T cells from PBMCs. The receptors shown here come from a human donor with multiple sclerosis. Both conserved end residues are part of each CDR3. The order of the fields is CDR3 DNA, CDR3 protein, J gene, clone size, D gene, V gene. The D gene is left open where the match is weak. Clone size, where shown, is once, few, many, or a class for clones that have expanded.

CDR3nt: TGTGCCAGCAGTTACCCCGCTAGCGGGGCCCTATTCTACAATGAGCAGTTCTTC
CDR3aa: CASSYPASGALFYNEQFF
j_gene: TRBJ2-1
abundance: -
d_gene: TRBD2
v_gene: TRBV6-2/TRBV6-3

CDR3nt: TGTGCCAGCAGTGGGACTAGCGGTTTTTACAATGAGCAGTTCTTC
CDR3aa: CASSGTSGFYNEQFF
j_gene: TRBJ2-1
abundance: -
d_gene: TRBD2
v_gene: TRBV2

CDR3nt: TGTGCCAGCAGCGTTAGCGGGAGGCCGAGCTCCTACAATGAGCAGTTCTTC
CDR3aa: CASSVSGRPSSYNEQFF
j_gene: TRBJ2-1
abundance: -
d_gene: TRBD2
v_gene: TRBV7-2

CDR3nt: TGTGCCTGGGGAATTTCACTCCCGTTCGACACGCAAAGCTCTGGGGCCAACGTCCTGACTTTC
CDR3aa: CAWGISLPFDTQSSGANVLTF
j_gene: TRBJ2-6
abundance: -
d_gene: -
v_gene: TRBV30

CDR3nt: TGCAGTGCTACACAACTAGCGGGACTCTACGAGCAGTACTTC
CDR3aa: CSATQLAGLYEQYF
j_gene: TRBJ2-7
abundance: -
d_gene: TRBD2
v_gene: TRBV20-1

CDR3nt: TGTGCCAGCAGCTTGGGGGCAGGGGGCGGCTACGAGCAGTACTTC
CDR3aa: CASSLGAGGGYEQYF
j_gene: TRBJ2-7
abundance: few
d_gene: TRBD1
v_gene: TRBV5-6

CDR3nt: TGCAGCGTTCTAGCGGGGAGCACAGATACGCAGTATTTT
CDR3aa: CSVLAGSTDTQYF
j_gene: TRBJ2-3
abundance: -
d_gene: TRBD2
v_gene: TRBV29-1

CDR3nt: TGTGCCAGCAGTTTAGGGGCCTGGGGCAGGGAAGGTGGCTACACCTTC
CDR3aa: CASSLGAWGREGGYTF
j_gene: TRBJ1-2
abundance: -
d_gene: -
v_gene: TRBV27

CDR3nt: TGTGCCAGCAGCTTAGGAGGAGGCTCACCCCTCCACTTT
CDR3aa: CASSLGGGSPLHF
j_gene: TRBJ1-6
abundance: -
d_gene: -
v_gene: TRBV7-9

CDR3nt: TGTGCCAGCAGTGTCCGGGACAGGGTCAATGAGCAGTTCTTC
CDR3aa: CASSVRDRVNEQFF
j_gene: TRBJ2-1
abundance: -
d_gene: TRBD1
v_gene: TRBV27

CDR3nt: TGTGCCAGCAGCCCGCTCGACAGGGAAGACACTGAAGCTTTCTTT
CDR3aa: CASSPLDREDTEAFF
j_gene: TRBJ1-1
abundance: -
d_gene: TRBD1
v_gene: TRBV7-9

CDR3nt: TGCAGTGCACCCGGACTAGCGGGTACCTACGAGCGGTACTTC
CDR3aa: CSAPGLAGTYERYF
j_gene: TRBJ2-7
abundance: once
d_gene: TRBD2
v_gene: TRBV20-1

CDR3nt: TGCAGCGTCCCAGGACAGGGTTGGCCCTATGGCTACACCTTC
CDR3aa: CSVPGQGWPYGYTF
j_gene: TRBJ1-2
abundance: -
d_gene: TRBD1
v_gene: TRBV29-1

CDR3nt: TGTGCCAGCCCCGGGGAACGAAACACCATATATTTT
CDR3aa: CASPGERNTIYF
j_gene: TRBJ1-3
abundance: -
d_gene: -
v_gene: TRBV2

CDR3nt: TGTGCCAGCAGCCTACCGGGACAGGGGAGAGAGACCCAGTACTTC
CDR3aa: CASSLPGQGRETQYF
j_gene: TRBJ2-5
abundance: -
d_gene: TRBD1
v_gene: TRBV27

CDR3nt: TGCAGCGCTTCTCCGGGGACTAGCGGGAGGTTGGACGAGCAGTACTTC
CDR3aa: CSASPGTSGRLDEQYF
j_gene: TRBJ2-7
abundance: -
d_gene: TRBD2
v_gene: TRBV29-1

CDR3nt: TGCAGCGGCTCCGGGCGCAGCGGCTACACCTTC
CDR3aa: CSGSGRSGYTF
j_gene: TRBJ1-2
abundance: -
d_gene: -
v_gene: TRBV29-1

CDR3nt: TGTGCCAGCAGCTTAGTAGCGGGAAAGGTTAATGAGCAGTTCTTC
CDR3aa: CASSLVAGKVNEQFF
j_gene: TRBJ2-1
abundance: -
d_gene: TRBD2
v_gene: TRBV11-3

CDR3nt: TGCGCCAGCAGCCAAACTAGCGGGAGCCACAATGAGCAGTTCTTC
CDR3aa: CASSQTSGSHNEQFF
j_gene: TRBJ2-1
abundance: few
d_gene: TRBD2
v_gene: TRBV4-3

CDR3nt: TGTGCCAGCAGTATGGACAGGGGTAGTAGGAATCAGCCCCAGCATTTT
CDR3aa: CASSMDRGSRNQPQHF
j_gene: TRBJ1-5
abundance: -
d_gene: TRBD1
v_gene: TRBV27

CDR3nt: TGTGCCACCTCCGGGACTAGCGGGAGTTATGAGCAGTTCTTC
CDR3aa: CATSGTSGSYEQFF
j_gene: TRBJ2-1
abundance: once
d_gene: TRBD2
v_gene: TRBV15

CDR3nt: TGCAGTGCGAGAGTCGGCAGATACTATGGCTACACCTTC
CDR3aa: CSARVGRYYGYTF
j_gene: TRBJ1-2
abundance: few
d_gene: -
v_gene: TRBV20-1

CDR3nt: TGTGCCAGCAGCCCCCGGACAGCCGGTGAAAAACTGTTTTTT
CDR3aa: CASSPRTAGEKLFF
j_gene: TRBJ1-4
abundance: once
d_gene: -
v_gene: TRBV9

CDR3nt: TGTGCCAGCAGCTTCCTCGGGACGGGGTCCGATGAGCAGTTCTTC
CDR3aa: CASSFLGTGSDEQFF
j_gene: TRBJ2-1
abundance: -
d_gene: -
v_gene: TRBV7-8

CDR3nt: TGTGCCAGCAGCTTAGCTGGCGGGACGGGGGGAGATGAGCAGTTCTTC
CDR3aa: CASSLAGGTGGDEQFF
j_gene: TRBJ2-1
abundance: -
d_gene: TRBD2
v_gene: TRBV11-1

CDR3nt: TGTGCCGCAGGACCTCCGACTAGCGATGGTTTGGTGGCCCAGTACTTC
CDR3aa: CAAGPPTSDGLVAQYF
j_gene: TRBJ2-5
abundance: -
d_gene: TRBD2
v_gene: TRBV10-3